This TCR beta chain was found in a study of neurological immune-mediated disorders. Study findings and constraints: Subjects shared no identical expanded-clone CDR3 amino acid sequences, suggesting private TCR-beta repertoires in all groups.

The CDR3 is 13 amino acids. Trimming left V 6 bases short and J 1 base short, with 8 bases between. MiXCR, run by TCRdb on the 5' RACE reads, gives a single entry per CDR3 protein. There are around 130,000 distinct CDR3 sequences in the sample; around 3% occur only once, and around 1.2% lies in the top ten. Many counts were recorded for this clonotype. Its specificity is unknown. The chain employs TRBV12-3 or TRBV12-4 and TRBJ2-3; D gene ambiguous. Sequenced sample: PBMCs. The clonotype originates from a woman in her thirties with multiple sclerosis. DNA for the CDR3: TGTGCCAGCAGCCTCATACGCACAGATACGCAGTATTTT. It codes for CASSLIRTDTQYF.